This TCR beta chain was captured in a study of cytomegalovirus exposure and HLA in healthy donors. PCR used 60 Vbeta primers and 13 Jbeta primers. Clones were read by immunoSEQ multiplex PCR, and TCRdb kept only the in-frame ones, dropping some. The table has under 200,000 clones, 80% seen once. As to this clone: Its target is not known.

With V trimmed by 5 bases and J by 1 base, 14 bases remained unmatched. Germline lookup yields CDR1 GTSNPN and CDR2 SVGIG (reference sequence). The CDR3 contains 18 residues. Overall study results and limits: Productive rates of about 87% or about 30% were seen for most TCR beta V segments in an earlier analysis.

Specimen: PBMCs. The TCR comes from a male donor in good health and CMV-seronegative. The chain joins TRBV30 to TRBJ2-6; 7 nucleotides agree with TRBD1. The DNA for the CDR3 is TGTGCCTGGGAATCCGACAGGGTTAGTAAGTCTGGGGCCAACGTCCTGACTTTC. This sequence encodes CAWESDRVSKSGANVLTF.